This section outlines one T cell receptor (beta chain) sequence together with its context. Its specific antigen is unknown. No much larger clonotype is one base removed from it; base qualities were not supplied. Using the deep immunoSEQ assay, TCR CDR3 regions were amplified from genomic DNA by multiplex PCR. Genomic DNA extracted from each cell subset was distributed evenly over all wells of several immunoSEQ 96-well plates, and each plate served as one replicate. For sorted subsets, roughly 200 ng of genomic DNA, equivalent to 25,000 to 35,000 T cell genomes, went into each replicate PCR. Purified libraries were quantified with a Qubit 3.0 fluorometer, sized on a Bioanalyzer 2100, and re-quantified with the KAPA Library Quantification kit. Every immunoSEQ 96-well plate was sequenced on a separate single-read 150-cycle Illumina NextSeq 550 flow cell. Per the authors' processing: Because only junctional sequences without quality scores were contained in the immunoSEQ output, filtering matching that applied to full-length reads could not be performed. Sequences were annotated with PyIR, a Python wrapper for IgBLAST v1.9, using IMGT germline references to assign V/J genes and CDR3. Any read was removed if the V/J assignment was weak (E-value above 1e-6), the CDR3 was missing, or the read contained stop codons, out-of-frame junctions, or ambiguous translated residues. A V3J clonotype was defined by an identical inferred V gene, J gene, and CDR3 amino acid sequence. To compute the percentage overlap between repertoires, the number of shared unique clonotypes was divided by the size of the smaller repertoire. RTK rarefaction, the Chao1 estimator, and Recon v2.1 estimates of unobserved clonotypes were used to assess repertoire richness. Generation probabilities were computed with OLGA for all TCRbeta clonotypes obtained by the gDNA method from several donors. TCRdb retrieved this table from immuneACCESS and kept in-frame rearrangements only. Not all clones are present; in checked studies, unresolved V genes account for under half, and no reason is known for the remainder. V and J calls and clone size are copied from that table; D and trimming were computed from the DNA. The sample data list over a million clones, and roughly 74% of these were observed just once. 0.6% to 0.7% of the sample is held by the ten biggest clonotypes.

Healthy HIV-negative adults with no recently reported acute infections or vaccinations were included as donors. Every donor was a Caucasian adult residing in Nashville, Tennessee, USA. CD4+ T cells were enriched by magnetic negative selection; naive cells were then positively selected on CD45RA, and the negative fraction formed the memory subset. Blood was obtained by leukapheresis, after which PBMCs were separated by Ficoll-Histopaque density gradient centrifugation and cryopreserved in liquid nitrogen vapor phase. Analytical flow cytometry was used to check the purity and quantity of every magnetically sorted T cell population. From each sorted fraction, genomic DNA was isolated and quantified by UV absorbance on a Nanodrop 2000c. The data are from a study of shared clonotypes between healthy human individuals (dated by TCRdb to 2018 to 2021). About the study as a whole: The cohort comprised a couple of women and three men aged 18 to 49 years. For each donor, CD4 naive and CD4 memory were each run on three plates, CD8 naive on two plates, and CD8 memory on one plate. The study deeply sequenced blood TCR repertoires of roughly five healthy adults to estimate repertoire size and the extent of clonotype sharing between individuals. To increase sequencing depth and limit assay-specific biases, TCR repertoire library preparation and sequencing were carried out by different laboratories using diverse techniques. Between about 0.94 and 8.9 billion PBMCs per donor were obtained by leukapheresis.

General study outcomes and caveats: Compared with non-shared clonotypes, the clonotypes found in all four sorted-subset donors had higher generation probabilities. Sampling was restricted to blood, and TCR repertoires in tissue are likely to differ from TCR repertoires in blood. Based on pairwise subsampling, the degree of clonotype sharing among donors was expected to be affected by sequencing depth. Because the study included a small number of donors, the genetic and exposure-history diversity represented was limited. Incomplete sequencing was indicated by rarefaction of sorted-subset datasets, despite the large sequencing depth. Naive subsets generally had larger estimated clonotype richness than memory subsets did. When several donors were compared, the shared fraction of clonotypes was about 5.5% for naive CD4, 3% to 4% for naive CD8, 2% to 2.5% for memory CD4, and 0.3% to 0.5% for memory CD8.

The sample taken for sequencing was memory CD4+ T cells from PBMCs. The cell subset or site label, as the study defines it: CD45RA-negative fraction. The clonotype comes from a man between 18 and 29 years old in good health. Some clones in this sample may be carry-over from other donors' samples.

The nucleotides read TGTGCCAGCAGGCTAATGGGGGCGGCAGGCAACACTGAAGCTTTCTTT. Translated, this gives CASRLMGAAGNTEAFF. The chain was built from TRBV27 and TRBJ1-1; D gene: possibly TRBD1, on 6 matching bases. The CDR1 and CDR2 encoded by the germline V gene (reference sequence) are MNHEY and SMNVEV. The V end loses 6 bases and the J end loses 2 bases, and a stretch of 19 bases separates them. The CDR3 holds 16 amino acids from the cysteine to the phenylalanine. Only the CDR3 part of the read is kept: 48 bases, read in frame from the first base.